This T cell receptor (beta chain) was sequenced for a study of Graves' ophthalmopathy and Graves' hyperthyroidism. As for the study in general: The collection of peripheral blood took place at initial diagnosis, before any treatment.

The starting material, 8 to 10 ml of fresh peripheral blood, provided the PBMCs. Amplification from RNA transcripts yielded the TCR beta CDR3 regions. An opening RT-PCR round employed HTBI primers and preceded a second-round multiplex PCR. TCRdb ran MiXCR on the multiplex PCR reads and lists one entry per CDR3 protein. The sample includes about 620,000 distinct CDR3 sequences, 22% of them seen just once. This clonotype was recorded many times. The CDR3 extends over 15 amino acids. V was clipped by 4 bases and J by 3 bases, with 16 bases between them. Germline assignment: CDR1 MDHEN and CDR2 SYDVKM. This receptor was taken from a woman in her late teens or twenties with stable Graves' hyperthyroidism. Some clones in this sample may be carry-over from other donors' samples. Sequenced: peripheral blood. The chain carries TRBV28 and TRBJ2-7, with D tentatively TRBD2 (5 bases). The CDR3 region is CASSSGSTADYEQYF. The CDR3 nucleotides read TGTGCCAGCAGTTCTGGGAGTACAGCGGACTACGAGCAGTACTTC. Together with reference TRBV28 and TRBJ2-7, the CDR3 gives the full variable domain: DVKVTQSSRYLVKRTGEKVFLECVQDMDHENMFWYRQDPGLGLRLIYFSYDVKMKEKGDIPEGYSVSREKKERFSLILESASTNQTSMYLCASSSGSTADYEQYFGPGTRLTVT.